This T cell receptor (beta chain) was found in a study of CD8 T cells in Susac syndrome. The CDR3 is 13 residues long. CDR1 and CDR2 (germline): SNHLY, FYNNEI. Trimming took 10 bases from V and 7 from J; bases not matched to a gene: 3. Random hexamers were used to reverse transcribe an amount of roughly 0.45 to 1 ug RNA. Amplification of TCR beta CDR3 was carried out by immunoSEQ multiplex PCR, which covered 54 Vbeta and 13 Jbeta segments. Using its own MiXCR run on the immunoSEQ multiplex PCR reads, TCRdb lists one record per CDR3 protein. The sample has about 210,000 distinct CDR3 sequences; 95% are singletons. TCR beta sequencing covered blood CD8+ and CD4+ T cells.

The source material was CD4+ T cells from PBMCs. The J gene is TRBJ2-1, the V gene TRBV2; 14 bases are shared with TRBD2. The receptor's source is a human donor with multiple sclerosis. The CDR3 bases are TGTGCCACCGGGACTAGCGGGAGAAATGAGCAGTTCTTC. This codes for CATGTSGRNEQFF.